Below are 16 T cell receptor beta chains sequenced from a single sample in a study of post-analysis software for immune sequencing data. Antigens for these TCRs are unknown. Unique molecular identifiers tagged the TCR beta cDNA libraries. In TCRdb, the PCR reads were re-called with MiXCR into one record per CDR3 protein. The sample shows some 700,000 distinct CDR3 sequences, approximately 60% of them seen only once. Study results and limitations: Patients had higher frequencies than controls of roughly five TRBV segments, including TRBV5-6, TRBV5-1 and TRBV20-1.

Input material: blood. The receptor source for this set is a girl between 2 and 10 years old with multiple sclerosis.

This clonotype was recorded a few times. The gene calls are TRBV12-3 or TRBV12-4 and TRBJ1-2; D remains ambiguous. Between the trimmed V and J ends, which lost 3 bases and 4 bases, there was a span of 3 bases. The CDR3 is 11 amino acids. The CDR3: CASSLAYGYTF. In DNA form, the CDR3 reads TGTGCCAGCAGTTTGGCCTATGGCTACACCTTC.

The rearrangement links TRBV4-2 to TRBJ2-1, with D perhaps assigned TRBD1 or TRBD2 (5 bases each). The V gene's germline CDR1 is LGHNA and CDR2 YNFKEQ. The CDR3 is 14 amino acids. The germline V and J ends were trimmed by 3 bases and 6 bases, with 12 bases remaining between them. The CDR3 nucleotides are TGTGCCAGCAGCCAGGGACGGACGATCAATGAGCAGTTCTTC. Its protein is CASSQGRTINEQFF.

The chain is built from TRBV2 and TRBJ2-1, with D perhaps TRBD2 (6 bases). V lost 6 bases, J lost 4 bases, and 13 bases lay in between. In germline, CDR1 is SNHLY, CDR2 FYNNEI. CDR3 length equals 14 residues. In DNA, the CDR3 is TGTGCCAGCAGGGTCCGGGGAGGATACAATGAGCAGTTCTTC. Its translation is CASRVRGGYNEQFF.

The chain couples TRBV5-5 to TRBJ2-7; no reliable D call. Trimming pared 3 bases from V and 4 bases from J, leaving 8 bases between. The CDR3 runs 12 residues. The germline gives CDR1 SGHKS, CDR2 YYEKEE (reference sequence). CDR3 coding DNA: TGTGCCAGCAGCTACGACGGTTACGAGCAGTACTTC. It is translated as CASSYDGYEQYF.

This clonotype was counted ten times or more. The chain joins TRBV10-2 to TRBJ2-3; maybe TRBD1 (6 bases). Germline loops: CDR1 WSHSY, CDR2 SAAADI. Between the trimmed V and J ends, which lost 6 bases and 8 bases, there was a span of 6 bases. The CDR3 length is 10 residues. CDR3 nucleotide sequence: TGCGCCAGCAGACAGGGTACGCAGTATTTT. Translating it yields CASRQGTQYF.

The chain carries TRBV5-1 and TRBJ2-5, with D possibly being TRBD2 (6 bases). The CDR3 length is 15 residues. Trimming took 1 base from V and 4 from J, leaving 14 bases between them. CDR1 and CDR2 from the germline V gene are SGHRS and YFSETQ. The CDR3 reads CASSLSGDLGETQYF. The CDR3 nucleotides are TGCGCCAGCAGCTTGTCGGGGGATCTCGGAGAGACCCAGTACTTC.

This sequence joins TRBV7-2 and TRBJ2-5; TRBD2 is a possible D gene (5 bases). With 2 bases removed from V and 4 bases from J, the gap between germline ends came to 14 bases. CDR3 length: 15 amino acids. Germline loops: CDR1 SGHTA, CDR2 FQGNSA. CDR3 sequence reads: CASSLNVGEGETQYF. DNA for the CDR3: TGTGCCAGCAGCTTAAACGTTGGAGAGGGAGAGACCCAGTACTTC.

The V gene is TRBV5-1, the J gene TRBJ2-3, with TRBD1 matching 10 bases. V was pared by 5 bases and J by 5 bases, with 11 bases of the junction left unmatched. Germline assignment: CDR1 SGHRS and CDR2 YFSETQ. This CDR3 contains 16 residues. CDR3 sequence: CASRGQRTGGIDTQYF. CDR3 sequence (DNA): TGCGCCAGCAGGGGACAAAGGACAGGGGGAATAGATACGCAGTATTTT.

A few counts support this clonotype. Here the CDR3 reads CATSIRTGHNEQFF. CDR3 nucleotide sequence: TGTGCCACCAGCATCCGGACAGGGCACAATGAGCAGTTCTTC. This chain links TRBV15 with TRBJ2-1, with TRBD1 identical over 8 bases. Germline lookup yields CDR1 LNHNV and CDR2 YYDKDF (reference sequence). The V gene end was trimmed by 4 bases and the J gene end by 5 bases; junction bases not matched to a gene: 4. This CDR3 has 14 residues.

The chain combines TRBV10-1 with TRBJ2-7, with a tentative D call TRBD1 (6 bases). The DNA matches TRBJ2-5 better at its end, which makes the J call doubtful. The CDR3 is 14 amino acids. CDR1 and CDR2 from the germline V gene are WNHNN and SYGVQD (reference sequence). CDR3 residues: CASSETGPARTQYF. The CDR3 DNA reads as TGCGCCAGCAGTGAAACAGGGCCGGCAAGGACCCAGTACTTC.

This chain uses TRBV13 with TRBJ1-1, with a tentative D call TRBD1 (6 bases). Germline V gene data show CDR1 as PRHDT and CDR2 as FYEKMQ (reference sequence). This CDR3 spans 14 amino acids. Trimming took off 7 bases at V and 4 bases at J, with 16 bases between the two ends. The CDR3 reads CASIRTGGRTEAFF. DNA of the CDR3: TGTGCCAGCATCCGCACTGGGGGCCGCACTGAAGCTTTCTTT.

The chain uses TRBV3-1 and TRBJ2-3; D is possibly TRBD1 or TRBD2 (6 bases each). V lost 0 bases, J lost 3 bases, and 13 bases lay in between. Germline loops: CDR1 LGHDT, CDR2 YNNKEL (reference sequence). The length of the CDR3 is 16 residues. Here the CDR3 DNA reads TGTGCCAGCAGCCAAGAAAGGGGGGCGCTTACAGATACGCAGTATTTT. The encoded protein is CASSQERGALTDTQYF.

The chain joins TRBV7-2 to TRBJ1-1; the match to TRBD1 covers 7 bases. From germline, CDR1 is SGHTA and CDR2 FQGNSA. With V trimmed by 6 bases and J by 8 bases, 3 bases remained unmatched. This CDR3 spans 11 amino acids. The CDR3: CASRTGREAFF. The CDR3 nucleotides read TGTGCCAGCAGGACAGGGAGAGAAGCTTTCTTT.

This clonotype has only a few counts. This chain uses TRBV29-1 with TRBJ2-7; no definite D call. CDR1 and CDR2 from the germline V gene are SQVTM and ANQGSEA. The CDR3 is 11 amino acids. V was shortened by 4 bases and J by 1 base, with 5 bases between the two germline ends. DNA of the CDR3: TGCAGCGTTGCCAGGTCCTACGAGCAGTACTTC. Translation gives CSVARSYEQYF.

The gene calls are TRBV29-1 and TRBJ2-1, with no clear D. CDR1 and CDR2 from the germline V gene are SQVTM and ANQGSEA. Trimming removed 6 bases at V and 4 bases at J, with 10 bases between. The CDR3 totals 12 residues. CDR3 loop: CSVLTEYNEQFF. The CDR3 DNA sequence: TGCAGCGTCCTCACAGAGTACAATGAGCAGTTCTTC.

There are a few counts of this clonotype. The chain uses TRBV29-1 and TRBJ1-1, with a weak D call TRBD1 (5 bases). Germline CDR1 and CDR2: SQVTM and ANQGSEA. V was shortened by 4 bases and J by 4 bases, with 13 bases between the two germline ends. The CDR3 covers 13 residues. CDR3 DNA sequence: TGCAGCGTTGCAGGGTCGGCAAGCACTGAAGCTTTCTTT. It specifies CSVAGSASTEAFF.